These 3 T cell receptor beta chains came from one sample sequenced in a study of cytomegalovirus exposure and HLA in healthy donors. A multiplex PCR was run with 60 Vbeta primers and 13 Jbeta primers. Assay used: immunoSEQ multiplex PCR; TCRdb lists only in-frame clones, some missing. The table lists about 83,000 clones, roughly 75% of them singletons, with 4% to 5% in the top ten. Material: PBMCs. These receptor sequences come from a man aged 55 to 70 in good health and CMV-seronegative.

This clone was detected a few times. Here the CDR3 reads CASSLVGPRATEAFF. In nucleotides, the CDR3 is TGTGCCAGCAGCTTGGTGGGGCCTCGGGCCACTGAAGCTTTCTTT. This rearrangement joins TRBV5-6 to TRBJ1-1, with D possibly matching TRBD1 (5 bases). Trimming took 0 bases from V and 4 from J, leaving 13 bases between them. In germline, CDR1 is SGHDT, CDR2 YYEEEE. CDR3 length: 15 amino acids.

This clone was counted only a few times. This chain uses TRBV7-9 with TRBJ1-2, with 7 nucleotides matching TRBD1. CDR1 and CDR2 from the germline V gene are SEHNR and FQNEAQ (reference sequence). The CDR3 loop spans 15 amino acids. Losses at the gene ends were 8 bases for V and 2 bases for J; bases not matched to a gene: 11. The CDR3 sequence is CASDRRGGINYGYTF. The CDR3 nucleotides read TGTGCCAGCGATCGACGAGGGGGCATCAACTATGGCTACACCTTC. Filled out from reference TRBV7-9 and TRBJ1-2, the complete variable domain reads DTGVSQNPRHKITKRGQNVTFRCDPISEHNRLYWYRQTLGQGPEFLTYFQNEAQLEKSRLLSDRFSAERPKGSFSTLEIQRTEQGDSAMYLCASDRRGGINYGYTFGSGTRLTVV.

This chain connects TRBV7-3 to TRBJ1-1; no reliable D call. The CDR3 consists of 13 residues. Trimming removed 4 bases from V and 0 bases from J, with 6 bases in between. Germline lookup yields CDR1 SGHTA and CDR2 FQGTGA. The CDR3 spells CASSYQVNTEAFF. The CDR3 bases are TGTGCCAGCAGCTACCAGGTGAACACTGAAGCTTTCTTT.